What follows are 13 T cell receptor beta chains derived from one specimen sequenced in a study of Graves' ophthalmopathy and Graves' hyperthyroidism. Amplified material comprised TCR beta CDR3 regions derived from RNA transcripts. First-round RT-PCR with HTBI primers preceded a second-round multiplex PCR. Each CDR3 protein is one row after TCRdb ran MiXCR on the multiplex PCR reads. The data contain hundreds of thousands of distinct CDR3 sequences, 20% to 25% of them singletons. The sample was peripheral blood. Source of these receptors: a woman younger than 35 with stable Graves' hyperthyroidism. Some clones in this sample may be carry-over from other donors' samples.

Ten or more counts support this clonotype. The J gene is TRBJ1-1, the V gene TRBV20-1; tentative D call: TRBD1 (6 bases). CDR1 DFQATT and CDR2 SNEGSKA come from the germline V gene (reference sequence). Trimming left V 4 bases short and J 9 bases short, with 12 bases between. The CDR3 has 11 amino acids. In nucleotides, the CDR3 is TGCAGTGCTACTTCCGGGGGCCAAGCTTTCTTT. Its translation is CSATSGGQAFF.

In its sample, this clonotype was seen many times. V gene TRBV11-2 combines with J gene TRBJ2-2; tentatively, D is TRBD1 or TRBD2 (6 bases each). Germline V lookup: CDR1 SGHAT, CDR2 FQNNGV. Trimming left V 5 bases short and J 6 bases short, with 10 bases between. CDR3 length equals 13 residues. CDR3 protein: CASSKGGPGELFF. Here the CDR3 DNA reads TGTGCCAGCAGCAAGGGGGGCCCCGGGGAGCTGTTTTTT.

The CDR3 is CASSLERNGYEQYF. Here the CDR3 DNA reads TGTGCCAGCAGTTTAGAGCGGAATGGCTACGAGCAGTACTTC. The gene calls are TRBV28 and TRBJ2-7, with a weak D call TRBD2 (5 bases). The CDR3 length is 14 residues. CDR1 is MDHEN and CDR2 is SYDVKM in the germline V gene. V was cut by 2 bases and J by 3 bases, with 11 bases left in between.

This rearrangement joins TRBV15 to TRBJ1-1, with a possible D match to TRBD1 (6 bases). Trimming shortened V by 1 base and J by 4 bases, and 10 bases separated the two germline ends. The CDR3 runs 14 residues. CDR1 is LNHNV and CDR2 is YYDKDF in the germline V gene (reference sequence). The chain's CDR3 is CATSRVGGGTEAFF. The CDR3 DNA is TGTGCCACCAGCAGAGTAGGGGGAGGCACTGAAGCTTTCTTT.

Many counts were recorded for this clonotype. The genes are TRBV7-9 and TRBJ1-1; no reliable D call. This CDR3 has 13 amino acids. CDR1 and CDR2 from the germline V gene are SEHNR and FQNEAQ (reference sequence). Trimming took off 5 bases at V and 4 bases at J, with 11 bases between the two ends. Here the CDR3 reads CASSPISGTEAFF. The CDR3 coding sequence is TGTGCCAGCAGCCCTATTAGTGGCACTGAAGCTTTCTTT.

The CDR3 protein is CASLDRSNGYTF. In DNA form, the CDR3 reads TGTGCCAGCCTCGACAGGTCTAACGGCTACACCTTC. The V gene is TRBV28, the J gene TRBJ1-2; D is possibly TRBD1 (6 bases). The V gene's germline CDR1 is MDHEN and CDR2 SYDVKM. The CDR3 sequence is 12 residues long. Trimming stripped 8 bases from V and 8 bases from J, with 15 bases between.

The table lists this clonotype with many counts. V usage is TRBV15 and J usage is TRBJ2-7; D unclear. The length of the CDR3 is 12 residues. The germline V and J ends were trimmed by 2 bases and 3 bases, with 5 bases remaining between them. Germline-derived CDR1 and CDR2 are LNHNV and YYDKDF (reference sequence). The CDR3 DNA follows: TGTGCCACCAGCAGAAACTTCTACGAGCAGTACTTC. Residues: CATSRNFYEQYF.

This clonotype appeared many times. The CDR3 DNA is TGTGCCACCAGCCCCCAGGGGGGGACAGGGACATCGAACACTGAAGCTTTCTTT. Its protein product is CATSPQGGTGTSNTEAFF. V is TRBV15 and J is TRBJ1-1; 9 bases fit TRBD1. The CDR3 is 18 amino acids. With 5 bases clipped from V and 1 base from J, the junction kept 14 bases outside the gene matches. CDR1 and CDR2 from the germline V gene are LNHNV and YYDKDF (reference sequence).

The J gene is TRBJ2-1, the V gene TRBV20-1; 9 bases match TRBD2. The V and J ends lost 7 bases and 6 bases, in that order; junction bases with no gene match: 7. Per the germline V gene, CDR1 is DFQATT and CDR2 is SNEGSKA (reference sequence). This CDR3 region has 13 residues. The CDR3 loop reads CSVYSGRGNEQFF. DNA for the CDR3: TGCAGTGTTTATAGCGGGAGAGGCAATGAGCAGTTCTTC.

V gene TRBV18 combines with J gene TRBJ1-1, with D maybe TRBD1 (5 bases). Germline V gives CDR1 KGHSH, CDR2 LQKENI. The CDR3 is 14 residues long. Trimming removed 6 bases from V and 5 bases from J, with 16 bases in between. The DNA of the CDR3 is TGTGCCAGCTCCGACAGTACCGACGGAACTGAAGCTTTCTTT. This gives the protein CASSDSTDGTEAFF.

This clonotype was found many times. CDR3 region: CASSLGSIQETQYF. Written as DNA, the CDR3 is TGTGCCAGCAGCCTAGGCTCCATCCAAGAGACCCAGTACTTC. The chain combines TRBV7-8 with TRBJ2-5; D gene uncertain. The CDR3 sequence is 14 residues long. V lost 5 bases, J lost 1 base, and 11 bases lay in between. Germline V lookup: CDR1 SGHVS, CDR2 FQNEAQ.

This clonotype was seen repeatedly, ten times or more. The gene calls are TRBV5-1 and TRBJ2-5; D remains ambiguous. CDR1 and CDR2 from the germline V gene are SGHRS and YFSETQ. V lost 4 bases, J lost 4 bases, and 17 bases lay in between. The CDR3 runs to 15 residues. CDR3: CASSVDLTIGETQYF. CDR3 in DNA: TGCGCCAGCAGCGTGGACCTAACTATAGGAGAGACCCAGTACTTC.

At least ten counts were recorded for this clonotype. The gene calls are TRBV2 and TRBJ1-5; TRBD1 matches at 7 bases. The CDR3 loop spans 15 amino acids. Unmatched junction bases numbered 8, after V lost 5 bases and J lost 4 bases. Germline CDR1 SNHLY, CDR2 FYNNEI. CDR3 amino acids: CASSSTGVGNQPQHF. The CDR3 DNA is TGTGCCAGCAGTTCTACAGGGGTTGGAAATCAGCCCCAGCATTTT. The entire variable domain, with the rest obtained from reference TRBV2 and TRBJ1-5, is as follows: EPEVTQTPSHQVTQMGQEVILRCVPISNHLYFYWYRQILGQKVEFLVSFYNNEISEKSEIFDDQFSVERPDGSNFTLKIRSTKLEDSAMYFCASSSTGVGNQPQHFGDGTRLSIL.